The clone carrying this TCR beta chain was seen only once. This entry is derived from a study of blood T cell repertoires in COVID-19. Turning to the study itself: Samples taken during acute and convalescent COVID-19 were collected in the United States, Italy and Spain. Nucleic acid was either cDNA or gDNA, and it came from T cells, B-cell-depleted T cells, or PBMCs.

The length of the CDR3 is 12 residues. V lost 4 bases to trimming and J lost 5 bases, with 9 bases between them. Per germline, CDR1 SGHNT and CDR2 YYREEE (reference sequence). As handled by the study authors: Amplification from reference gene primers served as the basis for estimated nucleated cell counts. The data were produced by immunoSEQ multiplex PCR, yet TCRdb's version contains in-frame clones alone and is incomplete. Clonal size and the V and J genes are those of that table, whereas D and trimming came from the DNA. This table has about 80,000 clones, approximately 76% appearing once. The sample comprised peripheral blood. The TCR was taken from a man between 65 and 85 years old with active or convalescent COVID-19. The rearrangement joins TRBV5-4 to TRBJ2-5; the D is unclear. CDR3 sequence reads: CASSRSQETQYF. CDR3 in DNA: TGTGCCAGCAGCCGATCACAGGAGACCCAGTACTTC.